This is a list of T cell receptor beta chains from one sample in a study of blood T cell repertoires in COVID-19. Method: immunoSEQ multiplex PCR; TCRdb's copy keeps in-frame clones and lacks some. Of 150,000 to 250,000 clones listed, 82% are singletons. The sample comprised peripheral blood. The receptor set was obtained from a human donor with acute or convalescent COVID-19. The donor label of this sample is uncertain. CDR3s include the opening cysteine and the closing phenylalanine or tryptophan. The order of the fields is J gene, clone size, V gene, D gene, CDR3 DNA, CDR3 protein. The D gene is left open where the match is weak. Part of the rows lack a size; the others show once, few, many or a class for expanded clones.

>TRBJ1-2|NA|TRBV27|NA
TGTGCCAGCAGTTTATTTGGTTCAGGAGGCTACACCTTC
CASSLFGSGGYTF
>TRBJ2-2|NA|TRBV21-1|NA
TGTGCCAGCAGCCCCGGGACAGAGAACACCGGGGAGCTGTTTTTT
CASSPGTENTGELFF
>TRBJ2-5|NA|TRBV5-1|NA
TGCGCCAGCAGCCCCGGGAGTGGCAGAGAGACCCAGTACTTC
CASSPGSGRETQYF
>TRBJ2-1|NA|TRBV4-1|TRBD2
TGCGCCAGCAGCCAAGTCCAGGGACTAGCGCTTGTCACCTACAATGAGCAGTTCTTC
CASSQVQGLALVTYNEQFF
>TRBJ2-7|NA|TRBV15|TRBD2
TGTGCCACCAGCGTTCGACTAGCGGGAGGGTACGAGCAGTACTTC
CATSVRLAGGYEQYF
>TRBJ2-7|NA|TRBV5-1|TRBD2
TGCGCCAGCAGCTCTTTGGGGGGCGGGAGGGCCTACGAGCAGTACTTC
CASSSLGGGRAYEQYF
>TRBJ2-3|NA|TRBV27|TRBD2
TGTGCCAGCAGTTTGAGGCGTCCGGGACTAGCGTCAGATACGCAGTATTTT
CASSLRRPGLASDTQYF
>TRBJ1-4|NA|TRBV19|TRBD1
TGTGCCAGTAGGAGATCACAGGGGGTCGAAAAACTGTTTTTT
CASRRSQGVEKLFF
>TRBJ1-1|NA|TRBV14|NA
TGTGCCAGCAGCGCCCAAAGGCAGCGAGTCCCTGAAGCTTTCTTT
CASSAQRQRVPEAFF
>TRBJ2-2|NA|TRBV18|TRBD1
TGTGCCAGCTCACCAGCTTTGACAGGGCCCACCGGGGAGCTGTTTTTT
CASSPALTGPTGELFF
>TRBJ2-7|NA|TRBV11-2|TRBD1
TGTGCCAGCAGCCTTAGACAGGGTGGCTACGAGCAGTACTTC
CASSLRQGGYEQYF
>TRBJ2-5|NA|TRBV6-2/TRBV6-3|TRBD1
TGTGCCAGCAGCCGGTACGTCGGACAGGGGAGAGAGACCCAGTACTTC
CASSRYVGQGRETQYF
>TRBJ2-3|few|TRBV7-6|TRBD2
TGTGCCAGCACCCAAGGCGGTACTAGCGGGAGGAAAACGCAGTATTTT
CASTQGGTSGRKTQYF
>TRBJ1-1|NA|TRBV24-1|NA
TGTGCCACCAGAGGCGGGGAAGGAAAAGGTGAAGCTTTCTTT
CATRGGEGKGEAFF
>TRBJ2-7|NA|TRBV13|NA
TGTGCCAGCAGCTCGCCCTACTCGTCTGACGAGCAGTACTTC
CASSSPYSSDEQYF
>TRBJ1-4|NA|TRBV5-1|NA
TGCGCCAGCAGCTTGGAGCCCAGGCGAAATGAAAAACTGTTTTTT
CASSLEPRRNEKLFF
>TRBJ2-7|NA|TRBV3-1/TRBV3-2|NA
TGTGCCAGCAGCCTACGGGGACTCCTACCTTACGAGCAGTACTTC
CASSLRGLLPYEQYF
>TRBJ1-2|NA|TRBV29-1|TRBD1
TGCAGCGCTACCACAGGGGGCTTAGGATATGGCTACACCTTC
CSATTGGLGYGYTF
>TRBJ1-5|NA|TRBV6-1|TRBD1
TGTGCCAGCAGTGACGGGACAGCGCTTAATCAGCCCCAGCATTTT
CASSDGTALNQPQHF
>TRBJ2-3|many|TRBV7-2|TRBD1
TGTGCCAGCAGCTTGGGGACAGGGGGCCCAGATACGCAGTATTTT
CASSLGTGGPDTQYF
>TRBJ2-7|many|TRBV6-4|TRBD2
TGTGCCAGCAGTGAAGAGGCGGGAGGGACCTACGAGCAGTACTTC
CASSEEAGGTYEQYF
>TRBJ1-1|NA|TRBV10-3|TRBD1
TGTGCCATCAGTCCCGGACAGGGGGCAATCGTTACTGAAGCTTTCTTT
CAISPGQGAIVTEAFF
>TRBJ2-1|NA|TRBV28|NA
TGTGCCAGCGGTATAAACAGGGGCGGTGGGTCAGCGGGCGGGATATTAGTCAATGAGCAGTTCTTC
CASGINRGGGSAGGILVNEQFF
>TRBJ2-3|NA|TRBV5-1|TRBD1
TGCGCCAGCGTTGACAGGGACACAGATACGCAGTATTTT
CASVDRDTDTQYF
>TRBJ2-3|NA|TRBV6-2/TRBV6-3|NA
TGTGCCAGCAGTTTCCCCCCTTCAGGCGGCACAGATACGCAGTATTTT
CASSFPPSGGTDTQYF
>TRBJ2-3|NA|TRBV3-1/TRBV3-2|TRBD2
TGTGCCAGCAGCCAACTACTAGCGGGACCCCCAGATACGCAGTATTTT
CASSQLLAGPPDTQYF
>TRBJ1-5|NA|TRBV6-2/TRBV6-3|NA
TGTGCCAGCAGCGAAGTGGGCAGTACTAGCAATCAGCCCCAGCATTTT
CASSEVGSTSNQPQHF
>TRBJ2-7|NA|TRBV27|NA
TGTGCCAGCAGTTCGTTACTAGCCGAGCAGTACTTC
CASSSLLAEQYF
>TRBJ2-3|few|TRBV19|TRBD1
TGTGCCAGCCGAGGGACAGGCTTAACAGATACGCAGTATTTT
CASRGTGLTDTQYF
>TRBJ1-2|NA|TRBV5-1|TRBD1
TGCGCCAGCAGCTTGGGACAACGAGGGGGCGGCTACACCTTC
CASSLGQRGGGYTF
>TRBJ2-5|NA|TRBV30|TRBD1
TGTGCCTGGAGTGAATTAGGGACAGCCCAAGAGACCCAGTACTTC
CAWSELGTAQETQYF
>TRBJ2-1|NA|TRBV28|TRBD2
TGTGCCAGCAGTTACCAGGGACTAGTGCACAATGAGCAGTTCTTC
CASSYQGLVHNEQFF
>TRBJ2-6|once|TRBV18|NA
TGTGCCAGCTCACCGACAGACTCTGGGGCCAACGTCCTGACTTTC
CASSPTDSGANVLTF
>TRBJ1-1|NA|TRBV18|NA
TGTGCCAGCTCACCAGGCTCCAGGGCCGGCACTGAAGCTTTCTTT
CASSPGSRAGTEAFF
>TRBJ1-2|NA|TRBV15|NA
TGTGCCACCAGCAGAGATCTTCAGGGGTTGGTCGGCCATGGCTACACCTTC
CATSRDLQGLVGHGYTF
>TRBJ1-1|NA|TRBV2|TRBD1
TGTGCCAGCAGTGGGCAGGGGGCTACTGAAGCTTTCTTT
CASSGQGATEAFF
>TRBJ2-2|few|TRBV27|NA
TGTGCCAGCAGTTTATCCTACACCGGGGAGCTGTTTTTT
CASSLSYTGELFF
>TRBJ1-1|NA|TRBV6-2/TRBV6-3|TRBD1
TGTGCCAGCAGTTACTCGAGACAGGGAATAACTGAAGCTTTCTTT
CASSYSRQGITEAFF
>TRBJ2-3|NA|TRBV5-6|TRBD2
TGTGCCAGCAGCTTCCGCGGGAGTAGAGATACGCAGTATTTT
CASSFRGSRDTQYF
>TRBJ2-1|NA|TRBV9|NA
TGTGCCAGCAGCTCCAGGGGGGCGCTTTACAATGAGCAGTTCTTC
CASSSRGALYNEQFF
>TRBJ1-4|NA|TRBV19|TRBD1
TGTGCCAGTAGTGGCCGGGACAGGGTTGGGAGAGGTAATGAAAAACTGTTTTTT
CASSGRDRVGRGNEKLFF
>TRBJ2-7|NA|TRBV29-1|TRBD1
TGCAGCGTTGAGGGGACAGGCTTCTACGAGCAGTACTTC
CSVEGTGFYEQYF
>TRBJ2-7|NA|TRBV6-6|NA
TGTGCCAGCAGCTCTTGGACAGTCCCCTACGAGCAGTACTTC
CASSSWTVPYEQYF
>TRBJ1-3|NA|TRBV2|NA
TGTGCCAGCTCCCAGTCCAATCTTGGAAACACCATATATTTT
CASSQSNLGNTIYF
>TRBJ1-4|NA|TRBV2|TRBD1
TGTGCCAGCAGTGGCCCCCGCTTAGGGGGCGTAGGTGCAACTAATGAAAAACTGTTTTTT
CASSGPRLGGVGATNEKLFF
>TRBJ1-5|NA|TRBV19|NA
TGTGCCAGTAGACATGTTTATAGCAATCAGCCCCAGCATTTT
CASRHVYSNQPQHF
>TRBJ2-7|NA|TRBV2|TRBD1
TGTGCCAGCGTTGGGACAGGGAACTACGAGCAGTACTTC
CASVGTGNYEQYF
>TRBJ2-2|NA|TRBV3-1/TRBV3-2|TRBD1
TGTGCCAGCAGCCAAGGTGACAGGGCAATCGGGGAGCTGTTTTTT
CASSQGDRAIGELFF
>TRBJ1-6|NA|TRBV4-1|NA
TGCGCCAGCAGCCAAATGATGAGCTCCTATAATTCACCCCTCCACTTT
CASSQMMSSYNSPLHF
>TRBJ1-1|NA|TRBV5-1|TRBD1
TGCGCCAGCAGCCCAGACCCGGACAGGGGCACTGAAGCTTTCTTT
CASSPDPDRGTEAFF
>TRBJ2-1|once|TRBV7-3|NA
TGTGCCAGCAGCTCAGGTGCGATGTACAATGAGCAGTTCTTC
CASSSGAMYNEQFF
>TRBJ2-3|NA|TRBV6-5|NA
TGTGCCAGCAGCGTAGAGACCCGCGGTACGCAGTATTTT
CASSVETRGTQYF
>TRBJ2-1|NA|TRBV11-2|TRBD2
TGTGCCAGCAGCTTTCGACTAGCGGGAGCCTCCTACAATGAGCAGTTCTTC
CASSFRLAGASYNEQFF
>TRBJ2-2|NA|TRBV29-1|NA
TGCAGCGGGGGGAGGTTCACCGGGGAGCTGTTTTTT
CSGGRFTGELFF
>TRBJ2-1|NA|TRBV5-1|NA
TGCGCCAGCAAGGGCGTCGGCAGGGACACCCCCAATGAGCAGTTCTTC
CASKGVGRDTPNEQFF